This record looks at one T cell receptor beta chain sequence and its context. The table lists this clonotype with a few counts. Its antigen remains unidentified. No base qualities exist here, and no much larger clone lies one base off it. PBMCs were isolated by Ficoll-Paque density gradient centrifugation. The record originates from a study of T-cell memory formation after mild COVID-19 listed by TCRdb under 2021. Study-level background: TCR sequence clusters from the two donors were largely donor specific. T-cell clones expanding and contracting after mild COVID-19 in a couple of donors were tracked by longitudinal TCRalpha and TCRbeta repertoire sequencing. The cohort was made up of two young adult volunteers, one female and one male, who were previously healthy. Paper-wide results and their limitations: Some responding clones were found in pre-infection memory, which suggests that pre-existing cross-reactive memory T cells took part in the SARS-CoV-2 response. Whether the second-wave clones peaking on day 37 were SARS-CoV-2 specific was not confirmed. Only a couple of mild cases were covered in the study, and larger cohorts including severe cases with pre-infection samples were considered necessary. Clones contracting from day 15 to 85 had balanced CD4/CD8 phenotypes, while a second wave expanding from day 15 to 37 was biased towards CD4+. Contracting CD4+ clones were found mainly in CM and EM memory subsets, while CD8+ clones were enriched in EMRA.

Trimming removed 1 base from V and 4 bases from J; the gene matches leave 4 bases unexplained. CDR1 and CDR2 are drawn from the germline V gene: MNHNS, SASEGT. The CDR3 covers 15 residues, taking in both the cysteine and the phenylalanine. The only DNA kept is the CDR3, 45 bases in frame from the first base. The instrument was an Illumina NovaSeq 6000. Using 5'RACE with constant-segment primers, TCRalpha and TCRbeta cDNA libraries were constructed, with sample barcodes and unique molecular identifiers added in the process. Trizol reagent was used to extract RNA from every sample. The libraries were amplified in two PCR steps, and the second step added a second sample barcode and Illumina TruSeq adapters. The libraries were sequenced on an Illumina NovaSeq using 2 x 150 bp paired-end reads. In the authors' own workflow: Reads were demultiplexed and collapsed into UMI-guided consensus sequences with migec v1.2.7. Using mixcr v2.1.11, UMI consensuses were aligned to TRA and TRB V and J templates and then assembled into clonotypes. Expanded or contracted clonotypes were those called significant by both edgeR and NoisET, with noise models trained on biological replicates. For edgeR calls, a false discovery rate-adjusted p below 0.01 and a log2 fold-change threshold of 1 were applied. PCA with hierarchical clustering of max-normalized trajectories of the 1000 most abundant clonotypes was used as exploratory dynamics analysis. Separately sequenced CD4+ and CD8+ repertoires were used to assign a CD4 or CD8 phenotype to each responding clone. TCRdb applied fastp at Q25 and MiXCR to the public reads, then kept only in-frame beta chains. Duplicate CDR3 protein sequences are folded into a single record with the most common DNA and genes. TCRdb's processing, not the study's, gives the V and J calls here. Here the sample has a few hundred thousand distinct CDR3 sequences; less than 9.5% occur a single time. Clones ranked in the top ten supply around a fifth of the sample.

Specimen: PBMCs or a T cell subset sorted from them (not recorded which). The clonotype was recovered from a man younger than 30 who had mild COVID-19 (a few samples of this study predate the infection). The sample titles of this study are shuffled in the database, so cell type and time point are left out; the donor was told from shared clones. This chain is built from TRBV6-1 and TRBJ2-1, and TRBD1 matches 7 of the central bases. The bases read TGTGCCAGCAGTGAAGGGCAGGGGGTATACAATGAGCAGTTCTTC. This codes for CASSEGQGVYNEQFF.